This T cell receptor beta chain is from a study of CXCR3-negative and CXCR3-positive naive CD8 T cells. Findings of the study overall: TRB CDR3s of CXCR3-positive naive cells were more hydrophobic than those of CXCR3-negative naive cells. The TRBV-TRBJ usage of naive CXCR3-negative and CXCR3-positive cells was similar, but that of memory cells differed. Similar levels of surface CD5 were seen between naive subsets; TCR strength was inferred from TRB CDR3 properties. Memory CD8+ cells showed much lower diversity, while both naive subsets displayed comparably high diversity.

A word on this clonotype: Its antigen is still unknown.

Germline V gene sequence: CDR1 SEHNR, CDR2 FQNEAQ (reference sequence). The CDR3 is 15 amino acids. Each TRB cDNA library was prepared by 5' RACE (with UMI labels). TCRdb re-called the 5' RACE reads and catalogs CDR3 proteins one per entry, DNA excluded. The table lists more than 100,000 distinct CDR3 sequences, with 0.41% in the top ten. CD45RO-CCR7+CD27+CD95- was the phenotype of naive CD8+ T cells. The receptor was isolated from a human donor in good health. Some clones in this sample may be carry-over from other donors' samples. V usage is TRBV7-9 and J usage is TRBJ2-3; without DNA, the TCRdb call of TRBD1 cannot be checked. Sequences were obtained from naive CXCR3+ CD8+ T cells from blood. The sample's subset: CD45RO-CCR7+CD27+CD95- naive CD8+ T cells expressing CXCR3 (TNR3+). CDR3: CASSLTAGATDTQYF.